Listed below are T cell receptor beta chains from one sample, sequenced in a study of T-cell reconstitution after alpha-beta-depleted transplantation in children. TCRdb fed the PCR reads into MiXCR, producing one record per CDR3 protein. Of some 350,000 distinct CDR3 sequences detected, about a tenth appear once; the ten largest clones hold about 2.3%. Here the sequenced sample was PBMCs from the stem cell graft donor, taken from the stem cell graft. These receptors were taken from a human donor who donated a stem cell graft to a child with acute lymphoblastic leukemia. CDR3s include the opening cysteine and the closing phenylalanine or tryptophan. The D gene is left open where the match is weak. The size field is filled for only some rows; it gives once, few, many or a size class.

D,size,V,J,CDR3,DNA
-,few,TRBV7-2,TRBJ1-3,CASSPLVAGNTIYF,TGTGCCAGCAGCCCCCTGGTGGCCGGAAACACCATATATTTT
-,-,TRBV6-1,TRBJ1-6,CASGGRDNSPLHF,TGTGCCAGCGGGGGTAGGGATAATTCACCCCTCCACTTT
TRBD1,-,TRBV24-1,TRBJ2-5,CATSDSGQSQETQYF,TGTGCCACCAGTGATTCGGGACAGTCCCAAGAGACCCAGTACTTC
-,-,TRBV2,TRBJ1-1,CASSDKSTEAFF,TGTGCCAGCAGTGACAAAAGCACTGAAGCTTTCTTT
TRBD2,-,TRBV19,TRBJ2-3,CASSIDGAGVPDTQYF,TGTGCCAGTAGTATAGATGGAGCGGGAGTGCCAGATACGCAGTATTTT
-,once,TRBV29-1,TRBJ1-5,CSVVGGFNQPQHF,TGCAGCGTAGTCGGAGGGTTTAATCAGCCCCAGCATTTT
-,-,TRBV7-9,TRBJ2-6,CASSLEGVPGANVLTF,TGTGCCAGCAGCTTAGAGGGGGTGCCTGGGGCCAACGTCCTGACTTTC
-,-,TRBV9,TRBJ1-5,CASSAGQTGNQPQHF,TGTGCCAGCAGCGCTGGTCAGACCGGCAATCAGCCCCAGCATTTT
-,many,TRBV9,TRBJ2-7,CASSVGGGPYEQYF,TGTGCCAGCAGCGTAGGAGGGGGACCCTACGAGCAGTACTTC
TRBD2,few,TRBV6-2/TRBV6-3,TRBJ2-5,CASSYSIGLAGAGVQETQYF,TGTGCCAGCAGTTACTCGATCGGACTAGCGGGAGCAGGGGTTCAAGAGACCCAGTACTTC
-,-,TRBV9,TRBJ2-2,CASSPGTVRTRRVGELFF,TGTGCCAGCAGCCCTGGGACGGTGAGAACTCGAAGGGTCGGGGAGCTGTTTTTT
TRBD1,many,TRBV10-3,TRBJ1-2,CAISPGTGTDYGYTF,TGTGCCATCAGTCCAGGGACAGGAACGGACTATGGCTACACCTTC
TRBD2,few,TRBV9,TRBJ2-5,CASSPQGLAGEATQYF,TGTGCCAGCAGCCCACAGGGACTAGCGGGAGAAGCGACCCAGTACTTC
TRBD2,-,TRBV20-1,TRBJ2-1,CSARDLAGLADNEQFF,TGCAGTGCTAGAGATCTGGCGGGACTAGCGGACAATGAGCAGTTCTTC
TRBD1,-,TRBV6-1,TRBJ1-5,CASSEGPGQGYQPQHF,TGTGCCAGCAGTGAAGGCCCGGGACAGGGGTATCAGCCCCAGCATTTT
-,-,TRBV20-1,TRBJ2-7,CSASVGPLRYEQYF,TGCAGTGCTAGTGTAGGTCCTCTGCGGTACGAGCAGTACTTC
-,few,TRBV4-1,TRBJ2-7,CASSQDTGKSYEQYF,TGCGCCAGCAGCCAAGATACAGGGAAGTCCTACGAGCAGTACTTC
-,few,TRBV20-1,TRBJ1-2,CSARSGSGGYTF,TGCAGTGCTAGGTCGGGTTCAGGGGGCTACACCTTC
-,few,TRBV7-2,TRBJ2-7,CASSLDSAAFYEQYF,TGTGCCAGCAGCTTAGACTCAGCGGCCTTCTACGAGCAGTACTTC
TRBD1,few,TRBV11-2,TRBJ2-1,CASSPGQGLLSSYNEQFF,TGTGCCAGCAGCCCTGGACAGGGGTTGCTGAGCTCCTACAATGAGCAGTTCTTC
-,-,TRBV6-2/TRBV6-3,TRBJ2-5,CASSYRGTLQAVETQYF,TGTGCCAGCAGTTATCGCGGCACCCTCCAGGCTGTAGAGACCCAGTACTTC
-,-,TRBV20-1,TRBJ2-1,CSADRNDYNEQFF,TGCAGTGCCGACAGGAACGACTACAATGAGCAGTTCTTC
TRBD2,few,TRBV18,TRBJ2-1,CASSPLGAAGVPYNEQFF,TGTGCCAGCTCACCTCTGGGAGCAGCGGGAGTCCCCTACAATGAGCAGTTCTTC
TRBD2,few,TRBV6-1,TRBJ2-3,CASSQGGRADTQYF,TGTGCCAGCAGTCAGGGCGGGAGGGCCGACACGCAGTATTTT
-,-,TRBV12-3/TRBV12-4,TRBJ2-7,CASSFEVSSSYEQYF,TGTGCCAGCAGTTTCGAGGTTTCGAGCTCCTACGAGCAGTACTTC
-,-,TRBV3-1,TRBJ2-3,CASSHLSRTDTQYF,TGTGCCAGCAGCCACCTTTCGCGGACAGATACGCAGTATTTT
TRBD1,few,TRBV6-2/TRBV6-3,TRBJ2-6,CASSSSQGASGANVLTF,TGTGCCAGCAGTTCCTCACAGGGGGCCTCTGGGGCCAACGTCCTGACTTTC
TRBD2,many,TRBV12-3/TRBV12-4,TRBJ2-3,CASASGSTDTQYF,TGTGCCAGCGCTAGCGGGAGCACAGATACGCAGTATTTT
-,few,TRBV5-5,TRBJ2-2,CASSAGPQNTGELFF,TGTGCCAGCAGCGCTGGACCTCAGAACACCGGGGAGCTGTTTTTT
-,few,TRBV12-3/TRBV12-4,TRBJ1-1,CASSFRQGGGGEAFF,TGTGCCAGCAGTTTTCGCCAAGGAGGGGGGGGTGAAGCTTTCTTT
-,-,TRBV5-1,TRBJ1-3,CASSLDPGAGNTIYF,TGCGCCAGCAGCTTGGATCCTGGTGCTGGAAACACCATATATTTT
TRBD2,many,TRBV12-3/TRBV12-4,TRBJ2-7,CASSPRAARAGEQYF,TGTGCCAGCAGTCCAAGAGCGGCACGAGCGGGGGAGCAGTACTTC
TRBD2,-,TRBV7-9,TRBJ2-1,CASSPTSDGDNEQFF,TGTGCCAGCAGCCCAACTAGCGATGGAGACAATGAGCAGTTCTTC
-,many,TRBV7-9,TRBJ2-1,CASSLIGGNEQFF,TGTGCCAGCAGCTTAATTGGAGGTAATGAGCAGTTCTTC
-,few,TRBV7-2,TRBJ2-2,CASSLKGLTGELFF,TGTGCCAGCAGCTTGAAGGGGTTGACCGGGGAGCTGTTTTTT
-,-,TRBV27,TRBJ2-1,CASSLRFEIYNEQFF,TGTGCCAGCAGTTTACGGTTTGAGATTTACAATGAGCAGTTCTTC
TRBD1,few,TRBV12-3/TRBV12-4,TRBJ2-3,CASSRTGGGDTQYF,TGTGCCAGCAGTCGGACAGGGGGCGGAGATACGCAGTATTTT
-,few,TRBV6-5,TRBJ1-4,CASSYFKGGGEKLFF,TGTGCCAGCAGTTACTTCAAGGGGGGCGGTGAAAAACTGTTTTTT
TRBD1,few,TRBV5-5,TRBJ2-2,CASSTRQGPGELFF,TGTGCCAGCAGCACAAGACAGGGTCCCGGGGAGCTGTTTTTT
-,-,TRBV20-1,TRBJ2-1,CSARKVVYNEQFF,TGCAGTGCTAGAAAGGTGGTTTACAATGAGCAGTTCTTC
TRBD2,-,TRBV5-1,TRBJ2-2,CASSQTSGGTGELFF,TGCGCCAGCAGCCAAACTAGCGGAGGCACCGGGGAGCTGTTTTTT
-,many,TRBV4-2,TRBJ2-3,CASSPFQGDTQYF,TGTGCCAGCAGCCCCTTCCAGGGAGATACGCAGTATTTT
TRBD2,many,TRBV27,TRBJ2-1,CASSGTSLPYNEQFF,TGTGCCAGCAGTGGGACTAGCCTGCCGTACAATGAGCAGTTCTTC